These T cell receptor beta chains were read from a single sample in a study of cytomegalovirus exposure and HLA in healthy donors. Profiling relied on immunoSEQ multiplex PCR, and the TCRdb table lists in-frame clones only, not all of them. The table lists around 250,000 clones, around 91% of them singletons. Source material: PBMCs. The receptors were sampled from a woman aged 18-29 years in good health and CMV-seronegative. Each CDR3 is given with its conserved first and last residue. A D gene is named only where the DNA matches it firmly. Some rows have no size entry. The others give once, few or many, or a class for an expanded clone.

D gene: TRBD1; V gene: TRBV19; J gene: TRBJ1-6; clone size: .; CDR3 DNA: TGTGCCAGTAGTCCGACGACAGGGGGTTCACCCCTCCACTTT; CDR3 protein: CASSPTTGGSPLHF
D gene: .; V gene: TRBV5-5; J gene: TRBJ1-1; clone size: .; CDR3 DNA: TGTGCCAGCAGCCCATGGACTGCGAACACTGAAGCTTTCTTT; CDR3 protein: CASSPWTANTEAFF
D gene: .; V gene: TRBV18; J gene: TRBJ2-1; clone size: .; CDR3 DNA: TGTGCCAGCTCACCTACTGGCGGGGAGCTGAATGAGCAGTTCTTC; CDR3 protein: CASSPTGGELNEQFF
D gene: .; V gene: TRBV6-5; J gene: TRBJ1-2; clone size: few; CDR3 DNA: TGTGCCAGCAGTTACTCGCCAGGGGAATACGGCTACACCTTC; CDR3 protein: CASSYSPGEYGYTF
D gene: .; V gene: TRBV5-1; J gene: TRBJ2-2; clone size: .; CDR3 DNA: TGCGCCAGCAGCGACCGACAGGGAGGCACCGGGGAGCTGTTTTTT; CDR3 protein: CASSDRQGGTGELFF
D gene: .; V gene: TRBV9; J gene: TRBJ2-5; clone size: .; CDR3 DNA: TGTGCCAGCAGCGTAGGAGGAGGAGAGACCCAGTACTTC; CDR3 protein: CASSVGGGETQYF
D gene: TRBD1; V gene: TRBV25-1; J gene: TRBJ2-2; clone size: .; CDR3 DNA: TGTGCCAGCAGTGAAAACAGGGGCGGGACCGGGGAGCTGTTTTTT; CDR3 protein: CASSENRGGTGELFF
D gene: TRBD1; V gene: TRBV18; J gene: TRBJ2-5; clone size: .; CDR3 DNA: TGTGCCAGCTCACCTGGACAGGAGTTTGGAGAGACCCAGTACTTC; CDR3 protein: CASSPGQEFGETQYF
D gene: TRBD2; V gene: TRBV7-6; J gene: TRBJ2-1; clone size: .; CDR3 DNA: TGTGCCAGCAGCTTAGCGACTAGCGGGTACAATGAGCAGTTCTTC; CDR3 protein: CASSLATSGYNEQFF
D gene: TRBD1; V gene: TRBV19; J gene: TRBJ1-5; clone size: .; CDR3 DNA: TGTGCCAGTAGTGCGAACAGGGGGGGCAATCAGCCCCAGCATTTT; CDR3 protein: CASSANRGGNQPQHF
D gene: .; V gene: TRBV2; J gene: TRBJ1-5; clone size: .; CDR3 DNA: TGTGCCAGCAGTGAACCGGACACAAATCAGCCCCAGCATTTT; CDR3 protein: CASSEPDTNQPQHF
D gene: .; V gene: TRBV11-2; J gene: TRBJ1-2; clone size: .; CDR3 DNA: TGTGCCAGCAGCGCAAACTTTCCAGGGGCCGGGGCCTATGGCTACACCTTC; CDR3 protein: CASSANFPGAGAYGYTF
D gene: .; V gene: TRBV4-3; J gene: TRBJ1-2; clone size: few; CDR3 DNA: TGCGCCAGCAGCATACGGACAGACTACGAGAACTATGGCTACACCTTC; CDR3 protein: CASSIRTDYENYGYTF
D gene: TRBD2; V gene: TRBV9; J gene: TRBJ2-1; clone size: .; CDR3 DNA: TGTGCCAGCAGCATCAGCGGGGGGGCTTACAATGAGCAGTTCTTC; CDR3 protein: CASSISGGAYNEQFF
D gene: .; V gene: TRBV19; J gene: TRBJ2-5; clone size: .; CDR3 DNA: TGTGCCAGTAGTAATTCCGTGGCCCAAGAGACCCAGTACTTC; CDR3 protein: CASSNSVAQETQYF
D gene: TRBD1; V gene: TRBV4-1; J gene: TRBJ1-5; clone size: .; CDR3 DNA: TGCGCCAGCAGCCACCGGACAGGGGCGAACAATCAGCCCCAGCATTTT; CDR3 protein: CASSHRTGANNQPQHF
D gene: TRBD2; V gene: TRBV7-9; J gene: TRBJ2-3; clone size: .; CDR3 DNA: TGTGCCAGCAGCTCGACTAGCGGGGGGGCTCGAACGCAGTATTTT; CDR3 protein: CASSSTSGGARTQYF
D gene: TRBD2; V gene: TRBV2; J gene: TRBJ2-1; clone size: .; CDR3 DNA: TGTGCCAGCAGTCTAAGGGGCGGGGGGCTCTACAATGAGCAGTTCTTC; CDR3 protein: CASSLRGGGLYNEQFF
D gene: TRBD2; V gene: TRBV5-4; J gene: TRBJ2-7; clone size: .; CDR3 DNA: TGTGCCAGCAGCACGGGGGGGCCCCTAAGCTCCTACGAGCAGTACTTC; CDR3 protein: CASSTGGPLSSYEQYF
D gene: .; V gene: TRBV28; J gene: TRBJ1-1; clone size: .; CDR3 DNA: TGTGCCAGCGTAGAGGACACTGAAGCTTTCTTT; CDR3 protein: CASVEDTEAFF
D gene: .; V gene: TRBV7-8; J gene: TRBJ1-1; clone size: .; CDR3 DNA: TGTGCCAGCTATAGCCTCATGAACACTGAAGCTTTCTTT; CDR3 protein: CASYSLMNTEAFF
D gene: .; V gene: TRBV6-5; J gene: TRBJ1-1; clone size: .; CDR3 DNA: TGTGCCAGCAGTTACTCGTCGGGGGGAACCACTGAAGCTTTCTTT; CDR3 protein: CASSYSSGGTTEAFF
D gene: .; V gene: TRBV19; J gene: TRBJ1-2; clone size: .; CDR3 DNA: TGTGCCAGCAGCCGATCAACAGTAAATAACTATGGCTACACCTTC; CDR3 protein: CASSRSTVNNYGYTF
D gene: .; V gene: TRBV29-1; J gene: TRBJ2-3; clone size: .; CDR3 DNA: TGCAGCGTTGTTTGGCAGACGCAGTATTTT; CDR3 protein: CSVVWQTQYF